The rows below give T cell receptor beta chains drawn from one sample of a study of Graves' ophthalmopathy and Graves' hyperthyroidism. Using its own MiXCR run on the multiplex PCR reads, TCRdb lists one record per CDR3 protein. The data show about 420,000 distinct CDR3 sequences, approximately 21% seen once. The specimen sequenced was peripheral blood. Source of these receptors: a woman between 18 and 29 years old with stable Graves' hyperthyroidism. CDR3s include the opening cysteine and the closing phenylalanine or tryptophan. The D gene is left open where the match is weak. For some rows the clone size is stated as once, few or many, or as a class when expanded; others skip it.

j_call: TRBJ2-7
clone_size: NA
v_call: TRBV6-5
d_call: TRBD1
cdr3_aa: CASSFTGTGSHEQYF
cdr3_nt: TGTGCCAGCAGTTTCACCGGGACAGGGAGTCACGAGCAGTACTTC

j_call: TRBJ1-2
clone_size: NA
v_call: TRBV5-1
d_call: NA
cdr3_aa: CASSLVRGGNYGYTF
cdr3_nt: TGCGCCAGCAGCTTGGTTAGGGGGGGCAACTATGGCTACACCTTC

j_call: TRBJ2-2
clone_size: few
v_call: TRBV6-5
d_call: NA
cdr3_aa: CASSSPVSRGTGELFF
cdr3_nt: TGTGCCAGCAGTTCCCCAGTGTCCCGGGGCACCGGGGAGCTGTTTTTT

j_call: TRBJ2-2
clone_size: many
v_call: TRBV19
d_call: NA
cdr3_aa: CASSQWGKNTGELFF
cdr3_nt: TGTGCCAGTAGTCAGTGGGGGAAGAACACCGGGGAGCTGTTTTTT

j_call: TRBJ2-4
clone_size: many
v_call: TRBV20-1
d_call: NA
cdr3_aa: CSVEVAGIQYF
cdr3_nt: TGCAGTGTAGAAGTGGCTGGCATTCAGTACTTC

j_call: TRBJ1-5
clone_size: many
v_call: TRBV6-5
d_call: TRBD1
cdr3_aa: CASSGTDYQPQHF
cdr3_nt: TGTGCCAGCAGCGGGACAGATTATCAGCCCCAGCATTTT

j_call: TRBJ1-1
clone_size: many
v_call: TRBV20-1
d_call: TRBD1
cdr3_aa: CSARDGDRGHTEAFF
cdr3_nt: TGCAGTGCTAGAGATGGGGACAGGGGGCACACTGAAGCTTTCTTT

j_call: TRBJ2-7
clone_size: many
v_call: TRBV20-1
d_call: NA
cdr3_aa: CSARAPGTPWYEQYF
cdr3_nt: TGCAGTGCTAGAGCGCCCGGGACTCCCTGGTACGAGCAGTACTTC

j_call: TRBJ1-6
clone_size: many
v_call: TRBV6-2/TRBV6-3
d_call: NA
cdr3_aa: CASTPGEINSPLHF
cdr3_nt: TGTGCCAGCACGCCTGGGGAGATTAATTCACCCCTCCACTTT

j_call: TRBJ2-7
clone_size: many
v_call: TRBV2
d_call: NA
cdr3_aa: CASNPLQGGSYEQYF
cdr3_nt: TGTGCCAGCAACCCCCTCCAGGGTGGGTCCTACGAGCAGTACTTC

j_call: TRBJ1-5
clone_size: few
v_call: TRBV29-1
d_call: TRBD1
cdr3_aa: CSVGTGGANQPQHF
cdr3_nt: TGCAGCGTAGGGACAGGGGGCGCCAATCAGCCCCAGCATTTT

j_call: TRBJ2-7
clone_size: many
v_call: TRBV6-1
d_call: NA
cdr3_aa: CASNEQGSPYEQYF
cdr3_nt: TGTGCCAGCAACGAACAGGGCTCGCCCTACGAGCAGTACTTC

j_call: TRBJ2-2
clone_size: NA
v_call: TRBV30
d_call: TRBD1
cdr3_aa: CAWSGGGAGTGELFF
cdr3_nt: TGTGCCTGGAGTGGAGGGGGCGCCGGCACCGGGGAGCTGTTTTTT

j_call: TRBJ2-5
clone_size: many
v_call: TRBV29-1
d_call: NA
cdr3_aa: CSVDRQGGKTQYF
cdr3_nt: TGCAGCGTTGATAGACAGGGAGGGAAGACCCAGTACTTC

j_call: TRBJ1-1
clone_size: many
v_call: TRBV6-5
d_call: NA
cdr3_aa: CASSYGEGSEAFF
cdr3_nt: TGTGCCAGCAGTTACGGGGAGGGGTCTGAAGCTTTCTTT

j_call: TRBJ2-2
clone_size: many
v_call: TRBV6-2/TRBV6-3
d_call: TRBD2
cdr3_aa: CASSYPGLAGVGTGELFF
cdr3_nt: TGTGCCAGCAGTTACCCGGGACTAGCGGGAGTAGGAACCGGGGAGCTGTTTTTT

j_call: TRBJ1-1
clone_size: many
v_call: TRBV27
d_call: TRBD1
cdr3_aa: CARRGRGHGTEAFF
cdr3_nt: TGTGCCAGGAGGGGAAGGGGGCATGGCACTGAAGCTTTCTTT

j_call: TRBJ1-2
clone_size: many
v_call: TRBV20-1
d_call: NA
cdr3_aa: CGAGTGLTNYGYTF
cdr3_nt: TGCGGTGCCGGCACGGGACTGACCAACTATGGCTACACCTTC

j_call: TRBJ1-6
clone_size: NA
v_call: TRBV20-1
d_call: TRBD1
cdr3_aa: CSAQRTGSNSPLHF
cdr3_nt: TGCAGTGCTCAAAGGACAGGATCAAATTCACCCCTCCACTTT

j_call: TRBJ1-2
clone_size: many
v_call: TRBV2
d_call: NA
cdr3_aa: CASSELGRGSAGYTF
cdr3_nt: TGTGCCAGCAGTGAACTTGGCAGGGGATCGGCCGGCTACACCTTC

j_call: TRBJ1-5
clone_size: NA
v_call: TRBV18
d_call: NA
cdr3_aa: CASSPRTRGGPQHF
cdr3_nt: TGTGCCAGCTCACCAAGGACAAGAGGTGGGCCCCAGCATTTT

j_call: TRBJ2-7
clone_size: NA
v_call: TRBV27
d_call: TRBD1
cdr3_aa: CASSLSFSRDRGYEQYF
cdr3_nt: TGTGCCAGCAGTTTATCGTTCTCCCGGGACAGGGGATACGAGCAGTACTTC

j_call: TRBJ1-5
clone_size: many
v_call: TRBV11-2
d_call: NA
cdr3_aa: CASSAESYNQPQHF
cdr3_nt: TGTGCCAGCAGCGCAGAGAGTTACAATCAGCCCCAGCATTTT

j_call: TRBJ2-7
clone_size: many
v_call: TRBV6-1
d_call: TRBD2
cdr3_aa: CASSEVLAGFYEQYF
cdr3_nt: TGTGCCAGCAGTGAAGTTCTAGCGGGATTCTACGAGCAGTACTTC

j_call: TRBJ2-7
clone_size: many
v_call: TRBV30
d_call: NA
cdr3_aa: CAWGQGGSSYEQYF
cdr3_nt: TGTGCCTGGGGGCAGGGAGGCTCCAGCTACGAGCAGTACTTC

j_call: TRBJ1-2
clone_size: many
v_call: TRBV30
d_call: NA
cdr3_aa: CAWSARQPLGYGYTF
cdr3_nt: TGTGCCTGGAGTGCCCGCCAGCCCCTGGGCTATGGCTACACCTTC

j_call: TRBJ2-4
clone_size: many
v_call: TRBV19
d_call: TRBD1
cdr3_aa: CASSTSGQGGGKNIQYF
cdr3_nt: TGTGCCAGTAGTACCTCGGGACAGGGAGGAGGCAAAAACATTCAGTACTTC

j_call: TRBJ1-1
clone_size: many
v_call: TRBV28
d_call: NA
cdr3_aa: CASSSNMPEAFF
cdr3_nt: TGTGCCAGCAGTTCCAATATGCCTGAAGCTTTCTTT

j_call: TRBJ1-2
clone_size: NA
v_call: TRBV30
d_call: NA
cdr3_aa: CAWSPGGYGYTF
cdr3_nt: TGTGCCTGGAGCCCCGGGGGCTATGGCTACACCTTC

j_call: TRBJ2-3
clone_size: few
v_call: TRBV9
d_call: NA
cdr3_aa: CASSVEMTGDTQYF
cdr3_nt: TGTGCCAGCAGCGTAGAAATGACGGGCGATACGCAGTATTTT

j_call: TRBJ2-3
clone_size: NA
v_call: TRBV30
d_call: TRBD2
cdr3_aa: CAWSGGGFGGTQYF
cdr3_nt: TGTGCCTGGAGTGGGGGGGGTTTCGGTGGTACGCAGTATTTT

j_call: TRBJ1-6
clone_size: NA
v_call: TRBV12-3/TRBV12-4
d_call: TRBD1
cdr3_aa: CASSRETRGGGNSPLHF
cdr3_nt: TGTGCCAGCAGTCGAGAAACAAGAGGGGGCGGGAATTCACCCCTCCACTTT

j_call: TRBJ2-7
clone_size: many
v_call: TRBV10-3
d_call: NA
cdr3_aa: CAIRTGESSYEQYF
cdr3_nt: TGTGCCATCAGGACCGGGGAATCGAGCTACGAGCAGTACTTC

j_call: TRBJ2-5
clone_size: many
v_call: TRBV28
d_call: TRBD2
cdr3_aa: CASSLNSGRPQETQYF
cdr3_nt: TGTGCCAGCAGTTTAAATAGCGGGAGGCCCCAAGAGACCCAGTACTTC

j_call: TRBJ2-7
clone_size: many
v_call: TRBV2
d_call: TRBD1
cdr3_aa: CASSADRGPYEQYF
cdr3_nt: TGTGCCAGCAGTGCCGACAGGGGCCCCTACGAGCAGTACTTC

j_call: TRBJ2-4
clone_size: few
v_call: TRBV28
d_call: NA
cdr3_aa: CASSFPGLSRKNIQYF
cdr3_nt: TGTGCCAGCAGTTTCCCCGGTCTGTCTCGGAAAAACATTCAGTACTTC

j_call: TRBJ1-5
clone_size: NA
v_call: TRBV28
d_call: NA
cdr3_aa: CASSLWNPRGKRQPQHF
cdr3_nt: TGTGCCAGCAGTTTATGGAATCCCCGAGGGAAGCGTCAGCCCCAGCATTTT

j_call: TRBJ2-7
clone_size: NA
v_call: TRBV28
d_call: NA
cdr3_aa: CASRLLRWQGGSYEQYF
cdr3_nt: TGTGCCAGCAGATTATTACGATGGCAGGGGGGCTCCTACGAGCAGTACTTC

j_call: TRBJ2-7
clone_size: many
v_call: TRBV20-1
d_call: NA
cdr3_aa: CSASPDGGPYEQYF
cdr3_nt: TGCAGTGCTAGTCCCGACGGGGGTCCCTACGAGCAGTACTTC

j_call: TRBJ1-2
clone_size: few
v_call: TRBV28
d_call: NA
cdr3_aa: CASSLDGPYGYTF
cdr3_nt: TGTGCCAGCAGTTTAGACGGACCCTATGGCTACACCTTC

j_call: TRBJ2-3
clone_size: many
v_call: TRBV4-3
d_call: TRBD2
cdr3_aa: CASSQGAGEVDTQYF
cdr3_nt: TGCGCCAGCAGCCAAGGGGCGGGAGAGGTAGATACGCAGTATTTT

j_call: TRBJ2-7
clone_size: many
v_call: TRBV25-1
d_call: NA
cdr3_aa: CASSGTTYEQYF
cdr3_nt: TGTGCCAGCAGTGGGACGACCTACGAGCAGTACTTC

j_call: TRBJ2-2
clone_size: NA
v_call: TRBV12-3/TRBV12-4
d_call: NA
cdr3_aa: CASRRLGPPNTGELFF
cdr3_nt: TGTGCCAGCCGCCGATTGGGTCCTCCGAACACCGGGGAGCTGTTTTTT

j_call: TRBJ2-5
clone_size: few
v_call: TRBV6-2/TRBV6-3
d_call: NA
cdr3_aa: CASSARRQRQYQETQYF
cdr3_nt: TGTGCCAGCAGTGCTCGAAGACAGAGACAGTACCAAGAGACCCAGTACTTC

j_call: TRBJ1-1
clone_size: many
v_call: TRBV12-3/TRBV12-4
d_call: NA
cdr3_aa: CASSLGRMNTEAFF
cdr3_nt: TGTGCCAGCAGCCTAGGACGGATGAACACTGAAGCTTTCTTT

j_call: TRBJ2-5
clone_size: many
v_call: TRBV20-1
d_call: TRBD2
cdr3_aa: CSARGLAVETQYF
cdr3_nt: TGCAGTGCTAGAGGACTAGCCGTGGAGACCCAGTACTTC

j_call: TRBJ2-7
clone_size: many
v_call: TRBV6-5
d_call: NA
cdr3_aa: CASTSGGTVYEQYF
cdr3_nt: TGTGCCAGCACCTCGGGCGGGACCGTTTACGAGCAGTACTTC

j_call: TRBJ2-5
clone_size: many
v_call: TRBV11-2
d_call: NA
cdr3_aa: CASSFWQGETQYF
cdr3_nt: TGTGCCAGCAGCTTTTGGCAGGGCGAGACCCAGTACTTC

j_call: TRBJ2-7
clone_size: many
v_call: TRBV12-3/TRBV12-4
d_call: TRBD1
cdr3_aa: CASSPDRASSYEQYF
cdr3_nt: TGTGCCAGCAGTCCGGACAGGGCAAGCTCCTACGAGCAGTACTTC

j_call: TRBJ2-5
clone_size: many
v_call: TRBV7-2
d_call: NA
cdr3_aa: CASSLAIGGETQYF
cdr3_nt: TGTGCCAGCAGCTTAGCGATAGGGGGGGAGACCCAGTACTTC

j_call: TRBJ1-2
clone_size: many
v_call: TRBV27
d_call: TRBD1
cdr3_aa: CASSLGQGTLQNYGYTF
cdr3_nt: TGTGCCAGCAGTCTGGGACAGGGGACCCTCCAAAACTATGGCTACACCTTC

j_call: TRBJ2-5
clone_size: NA
v_call: TRBV28
d_call: NA
cdr3_aa: CASSPIRYQETQYF
cdr3_nt: TGTGCCAGCAGTCCTATCAGGTACCAAGAGACCCAGTACTTC

j_call: TRBJ2-7
clone_size: many
v_call: TRBV27
d_call: NA
cdr3_aa: CASSLRSSTSNYEQYF
cdr3_nt: TGTGCCAGCAGTTTACGGTCCTCCACCTCCAACTACGAGCAGTACTTC

j_call: TRBJ1-5
clone_size: NA
v_call: TRBV6-1
d_call: NA
cdr3_aa: CASSQTAINLAQHF
cdr3_nt: TGTGCCAGCAGTCAGACAGCTATCAATCTGGCCCAGCATTTT

j_call: TRBJ2-5
clone_size: many
v_call: TRBV7-2
d_call: TRBD1
cdr3_aa: CASSSNRGQETQYF
cdr3_nt: TGTGCCAGCAGCTCAAACAGGGGTCAAGAGACCCAGTACTTC

j_call: TRBJ1-1
clone_size: many
v_call: TRBV5-1
d_call: NA
cdr3_aa: CASSSRLGVTEAFF
cdr3_nt: TGCGCCAGCAGCTCCCGACTGGGGGTCACTGAAGCTTTCTTT

j_call: TRBJ1-2
clone_size: once
v_call: TRBV20-1
d_call: TRBD1
cdr3_aa: CSAPRDSSGYTF
cdr3_nt: TGCAGTGCTCCAAGGGACAGTAGCGGCTACACCTTC

j_call: TRBJ2-6
clone_size: many
v_call: TRBV6-5
d_call: TRBD1
cdr3_aa: CASSSRQGAGANVLTF
cdr3_nt: TGTGCCAGCAGTAGCCGACAGGGAGCTGGGGCCAACGTCCTGACTTTC

j_call: TRBJ2-7
clone_size: NA
v_call: TRBV11-2
d_call: NA
cdr3_aa: CASSMVGEYEQYF
cdr3_nt: TGTGCCAGCAGCATGGTCGGGGAATACGAGCAGTACTTC